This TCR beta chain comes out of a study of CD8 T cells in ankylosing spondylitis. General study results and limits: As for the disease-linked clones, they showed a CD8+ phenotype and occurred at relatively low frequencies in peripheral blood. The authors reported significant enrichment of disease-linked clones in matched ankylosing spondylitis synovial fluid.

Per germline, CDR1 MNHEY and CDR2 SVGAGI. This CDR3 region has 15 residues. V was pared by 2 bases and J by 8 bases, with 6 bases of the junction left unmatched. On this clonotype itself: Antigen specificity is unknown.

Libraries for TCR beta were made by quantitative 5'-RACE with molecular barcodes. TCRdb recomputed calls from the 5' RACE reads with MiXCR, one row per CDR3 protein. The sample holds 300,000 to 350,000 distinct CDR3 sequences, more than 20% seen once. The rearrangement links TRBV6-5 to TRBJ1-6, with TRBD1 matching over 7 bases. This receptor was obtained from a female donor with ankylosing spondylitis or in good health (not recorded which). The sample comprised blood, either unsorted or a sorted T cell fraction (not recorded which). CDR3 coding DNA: TGTGCCAGCAGTTACGGAGGGGGCCGGGATTCACCCCTCCACTTT. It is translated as CASSYGGGRDSPLHF.